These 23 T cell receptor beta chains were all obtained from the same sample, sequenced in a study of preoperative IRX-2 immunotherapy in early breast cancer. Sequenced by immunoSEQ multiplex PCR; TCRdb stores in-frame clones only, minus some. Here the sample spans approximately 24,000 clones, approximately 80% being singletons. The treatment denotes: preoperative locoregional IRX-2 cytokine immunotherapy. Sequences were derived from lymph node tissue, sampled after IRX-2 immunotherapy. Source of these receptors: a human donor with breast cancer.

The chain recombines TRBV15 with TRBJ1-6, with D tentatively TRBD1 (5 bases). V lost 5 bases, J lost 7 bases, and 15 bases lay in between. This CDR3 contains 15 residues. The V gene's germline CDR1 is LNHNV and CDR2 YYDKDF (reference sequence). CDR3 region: CATSALDRPNSPLHF. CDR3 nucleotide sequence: TGTGCCACCAGCGCATTAGACAGACCCAATTCACCCCTCCACTTT.

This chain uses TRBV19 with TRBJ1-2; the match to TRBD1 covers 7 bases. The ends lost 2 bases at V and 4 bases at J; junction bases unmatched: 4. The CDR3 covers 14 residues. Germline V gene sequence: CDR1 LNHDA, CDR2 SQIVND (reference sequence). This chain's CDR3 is CASSITGDPYGYTF. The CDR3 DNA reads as TGTGCCAGTAGTATAACAGGGGATCCCTATGGCTACACCTTC. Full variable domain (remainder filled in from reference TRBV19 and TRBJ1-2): DGGITQSPKYLFRKEGQNVTLSCEQNLNHDAMYWYRQDPGQGLRLIYYSQIVNDFQKGDIAEGYSVSREKKESFPLTVTSAQKNPTAFYLCASSITGDPYGYTFGSGTRLTVV.

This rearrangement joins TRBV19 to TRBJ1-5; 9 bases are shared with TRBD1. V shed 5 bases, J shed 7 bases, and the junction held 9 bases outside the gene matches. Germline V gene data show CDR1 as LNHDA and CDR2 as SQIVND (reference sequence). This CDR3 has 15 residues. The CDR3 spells CASSGTGQGMQPQHF. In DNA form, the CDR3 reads TGTGCCAGTAGTGGTACGGGACAGGGAATGCAGCCCCAGCATTTT.

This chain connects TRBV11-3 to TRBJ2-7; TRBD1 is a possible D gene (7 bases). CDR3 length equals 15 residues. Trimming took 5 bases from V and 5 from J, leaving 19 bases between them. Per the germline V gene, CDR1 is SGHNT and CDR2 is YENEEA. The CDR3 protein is CASSEAPTGRHEQYF. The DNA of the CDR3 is TGTGCCAGCAGCGAGGCACCGACAGGGAGGCACGAGCAGTACTTC.

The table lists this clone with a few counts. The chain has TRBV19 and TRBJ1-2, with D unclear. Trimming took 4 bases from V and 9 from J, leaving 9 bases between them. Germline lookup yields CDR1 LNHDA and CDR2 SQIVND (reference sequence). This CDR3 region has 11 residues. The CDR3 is CASSTAGSYTF. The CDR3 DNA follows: TGTGCCAGTAGTACGGCGGGGAGCTACACCTTC.

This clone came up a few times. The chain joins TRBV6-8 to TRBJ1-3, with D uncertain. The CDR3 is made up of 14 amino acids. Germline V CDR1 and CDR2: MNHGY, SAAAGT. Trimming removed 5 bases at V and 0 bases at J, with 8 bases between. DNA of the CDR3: TGTGCCAGCAGTCCCCTGCACTCTGGAAACACCATATATTTT. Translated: CASSPLHSGNTIYF.

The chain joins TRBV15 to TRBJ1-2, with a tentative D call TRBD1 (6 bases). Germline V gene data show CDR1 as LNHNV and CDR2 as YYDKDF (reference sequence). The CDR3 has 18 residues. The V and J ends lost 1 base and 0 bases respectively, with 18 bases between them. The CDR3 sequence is CATSRVGTFRGANYGYTF. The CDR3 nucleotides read TGTGCCACCAGCAGAGTGGGGACATTTAGGGGAGCTAACTATGGCTACACCTTC.

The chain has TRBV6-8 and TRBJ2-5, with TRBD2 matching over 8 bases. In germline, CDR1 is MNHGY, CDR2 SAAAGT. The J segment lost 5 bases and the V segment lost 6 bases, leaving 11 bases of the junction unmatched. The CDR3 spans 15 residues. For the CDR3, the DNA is TGTGCCAGCAGGGGGACTAGTTCTTCCGCTGAGACCCAGTACTTC. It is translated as CASRGTSSSAETQYF.

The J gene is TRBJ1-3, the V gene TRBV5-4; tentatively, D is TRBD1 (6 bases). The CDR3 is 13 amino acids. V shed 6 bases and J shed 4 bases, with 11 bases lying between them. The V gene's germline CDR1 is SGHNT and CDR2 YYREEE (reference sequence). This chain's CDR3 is CASKRGGGNTIYF. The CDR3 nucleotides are TGTGCCAGCAAAAGGGGGGGAGGAAACACCATATATTTT.

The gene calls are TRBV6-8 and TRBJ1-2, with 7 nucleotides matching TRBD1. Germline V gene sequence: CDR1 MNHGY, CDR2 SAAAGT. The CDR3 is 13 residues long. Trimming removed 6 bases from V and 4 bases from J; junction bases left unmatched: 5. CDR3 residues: CASRQGTGYGYTF. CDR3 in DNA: TGTGCCAGCAGACAGGGGACGGGCTATGGCTACACCTTC.

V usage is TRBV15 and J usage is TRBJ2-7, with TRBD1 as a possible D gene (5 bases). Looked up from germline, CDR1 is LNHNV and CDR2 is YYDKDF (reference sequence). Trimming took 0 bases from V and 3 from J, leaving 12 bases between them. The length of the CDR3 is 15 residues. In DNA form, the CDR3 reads TGTGCCACCAGCAGAGATGATCAGGGTGGCTACGAGCAGTACTTC. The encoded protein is CATSRDDQGGYEQYF.

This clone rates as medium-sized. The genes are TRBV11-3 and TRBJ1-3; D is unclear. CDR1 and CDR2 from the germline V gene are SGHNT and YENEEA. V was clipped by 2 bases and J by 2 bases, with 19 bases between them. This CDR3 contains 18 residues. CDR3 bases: TGTGCCAGCAGCTTATCCCGGGGAAGGGTGATGACTGGAAACACCATATATTTT. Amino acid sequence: CASSLSRGRVMTGNTIYF.

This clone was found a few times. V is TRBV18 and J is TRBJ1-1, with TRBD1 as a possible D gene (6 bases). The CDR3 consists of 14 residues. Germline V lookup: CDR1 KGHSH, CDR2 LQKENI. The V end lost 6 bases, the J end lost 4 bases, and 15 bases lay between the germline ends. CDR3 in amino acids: CASSEYRVPTEAFF. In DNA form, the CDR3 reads TGTGCCAGCTCGGAATACAGGGTACCCACTGAAGCTTTCTTT. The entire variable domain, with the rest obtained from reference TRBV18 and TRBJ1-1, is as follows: NAGVMQNPRHLVRRRGQEARLRCSPMKGHSHVYWYRQLPEEGLKFMVYLQKENIIDESGMPKERFSAEFPKEGPSILRIQQVVRGDSAAYFCASSEYRVPTEAFFGQGTRLTVV.

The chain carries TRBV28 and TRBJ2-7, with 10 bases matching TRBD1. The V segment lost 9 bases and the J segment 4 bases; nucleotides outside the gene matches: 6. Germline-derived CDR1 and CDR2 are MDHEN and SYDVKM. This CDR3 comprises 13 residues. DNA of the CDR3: TGTGCCAGTTTGGGACAGGGGAATTACGAGCAGTACTTC. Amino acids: CASLGQGNYEQYF.

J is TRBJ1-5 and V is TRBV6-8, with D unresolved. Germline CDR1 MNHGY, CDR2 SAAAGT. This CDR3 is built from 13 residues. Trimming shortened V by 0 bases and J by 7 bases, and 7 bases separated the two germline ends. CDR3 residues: CASSYSERQPQHF. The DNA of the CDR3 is TGTGCCAGCAGTTACTCGGAACGGCAGCCCCAGCATTTT.

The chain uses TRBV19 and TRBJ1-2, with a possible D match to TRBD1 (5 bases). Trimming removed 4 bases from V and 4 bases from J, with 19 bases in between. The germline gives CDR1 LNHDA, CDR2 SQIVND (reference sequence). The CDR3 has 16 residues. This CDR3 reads CASSTSFDSGSYGYTF. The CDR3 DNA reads TGTGCCAGTAGTACCTCTTTCGACAGCGGTAGCTATGGCTACACCTTC.

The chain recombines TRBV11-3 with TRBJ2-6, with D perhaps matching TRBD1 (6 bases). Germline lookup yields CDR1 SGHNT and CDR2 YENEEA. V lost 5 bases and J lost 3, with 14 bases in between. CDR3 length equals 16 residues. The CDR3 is CASSQQGRNGANVLTF. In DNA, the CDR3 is TGTGCCAGCAGCCAACAGGGTCGGAATGGGGCCAACGTCCTGACTTTC.

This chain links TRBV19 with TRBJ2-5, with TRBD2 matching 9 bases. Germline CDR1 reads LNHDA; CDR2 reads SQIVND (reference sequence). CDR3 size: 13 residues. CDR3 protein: CPQRGEIQETQYF. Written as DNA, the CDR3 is TGTCCCCAGCGGGGGGAAATACAAGAGACCCAGTACTTC.

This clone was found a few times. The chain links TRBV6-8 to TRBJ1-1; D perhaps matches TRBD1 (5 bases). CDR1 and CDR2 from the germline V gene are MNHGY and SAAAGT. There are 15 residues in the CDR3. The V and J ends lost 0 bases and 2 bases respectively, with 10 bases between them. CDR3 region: CASSYSGRTNTEAFF. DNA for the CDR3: TGTGCCAGCAGTTACTCGGGGCGCACCAACACTGAAGCTTTCTTT.

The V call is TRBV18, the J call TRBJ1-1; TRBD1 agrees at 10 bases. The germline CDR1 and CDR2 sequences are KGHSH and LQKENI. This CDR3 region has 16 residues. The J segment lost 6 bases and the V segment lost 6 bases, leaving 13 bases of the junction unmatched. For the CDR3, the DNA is TGTGCCAGCTCTCCCTCAATAGGGACAGGGGTCCCTGAAGCTTTCTTT. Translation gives CASSPSIGTGVPEAFF.

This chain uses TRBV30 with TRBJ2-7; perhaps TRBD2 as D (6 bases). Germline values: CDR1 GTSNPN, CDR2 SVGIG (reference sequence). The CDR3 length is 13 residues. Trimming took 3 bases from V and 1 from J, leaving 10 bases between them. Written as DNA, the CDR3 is TGTGCCTGGAGGGCGGGAAGTTCCTACGAGCAGTACTTC. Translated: CAWRAGSSYEQYF.

The CDR3 protein is CASSLTGGAAGANVLTF. The CDR3 coding sequence is TGTGCCAGCAGCTTGACAGGGGGCGCAGCTGGGGCCAACGTCCTGACTTTC. The V and J genes are TRBV11-3 and TRBJ2-6; 10 bases agree with TRBD1. This CDR3 has 17 amino acids. Per germline, CDR1 SGHNT and CDR2 YENEEA. V gave up 3 bases and J gave up 2 bases; unmatched junction bases: 4. The variable domain in full, completed from reference TRBV11-3 and TRBJ2-6, reads EAGVVQSPRYKIIEKKQPVAFWCNPISGHNTLYWYLQNLGQGPELLIRYENEEAVDDSQLPKDRFSAERLKGVDSTLKIQPAELGDSAVYLCASSLTGGAAGANVLTFGAGSRLTVL.

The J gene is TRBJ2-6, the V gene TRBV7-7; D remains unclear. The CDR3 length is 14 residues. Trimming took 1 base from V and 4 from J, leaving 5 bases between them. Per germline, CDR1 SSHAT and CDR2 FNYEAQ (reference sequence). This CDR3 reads CASSLGSGANVLTF. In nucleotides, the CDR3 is TGTGCCAGCAGCTTAGGATCGGGGGCCAACGTCCTGACTTTC.